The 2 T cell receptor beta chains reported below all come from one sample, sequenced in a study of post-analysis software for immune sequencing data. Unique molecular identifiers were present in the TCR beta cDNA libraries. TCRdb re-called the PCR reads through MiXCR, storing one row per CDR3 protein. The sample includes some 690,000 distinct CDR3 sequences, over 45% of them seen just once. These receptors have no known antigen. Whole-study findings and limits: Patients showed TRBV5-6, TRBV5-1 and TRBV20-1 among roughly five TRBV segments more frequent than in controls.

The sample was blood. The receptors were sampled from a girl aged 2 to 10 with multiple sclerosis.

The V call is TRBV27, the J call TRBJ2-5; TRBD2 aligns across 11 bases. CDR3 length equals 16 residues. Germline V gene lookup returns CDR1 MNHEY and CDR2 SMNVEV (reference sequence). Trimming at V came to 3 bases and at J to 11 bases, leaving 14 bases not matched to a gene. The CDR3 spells CASSLSLAGGGGEQYF. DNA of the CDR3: TGTGCCAGCAGTTTGTCGCTAGCGGGAGGCGGCGGTGAGCAGTACTTC.

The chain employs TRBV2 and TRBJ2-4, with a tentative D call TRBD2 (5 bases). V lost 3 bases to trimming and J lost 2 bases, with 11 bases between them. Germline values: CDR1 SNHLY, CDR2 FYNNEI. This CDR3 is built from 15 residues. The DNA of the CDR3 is TGTGCCAGCAGTGACGGGGATTTTCCCAAAAACATTCAGTACTTC. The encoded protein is CASSDGDFPKNIQYF.